This T cell receptor beta chain was retrieved from a study of blood T cell repertoires in COVID-19. Turning to the study itself: Acute and convalescent COVID-19 samples came from the United States, Italy and Spain. From T cells, B-cell-depleted T cells, or PBMCs came the material, which was cDNA or gDNA.

Original handling: Amplifying reference gene primers gave estimates of nucleated cell counts. Repertoires were generated with immunoSEQ multiplex PCR, while TCRdb's copy carries only in-frame clones and drops some. That table furnishes V, J and clone size, whereas the DNA furnished D and trimming. The repertoire holds around 250,000 clones, with roughly 83% as singletons. This clone has a single count. The CDR3 length is 15 residues. Germline CDR1 and CDR2: LNHNV and YYDKDF (reference sequence). The J segment lost 8 bases and the V segment lost 1 base, leaving 8 bases of the junction unmatched. The sequence came from a man older than 75 with acute or convalescent COVID-19. The chain is built from TRBV15 and TRBJ2-1; the match to TRBD2 covers 7 bases. The sequenced sample was peripheral blood. The CDR3 sequence: CATSRAGLTSDEQFF. The CDR3 DNA follows: TGTGCCACCAGCAGAGCGGGACTAACGAGCGATGAGCAGTTCTTC.